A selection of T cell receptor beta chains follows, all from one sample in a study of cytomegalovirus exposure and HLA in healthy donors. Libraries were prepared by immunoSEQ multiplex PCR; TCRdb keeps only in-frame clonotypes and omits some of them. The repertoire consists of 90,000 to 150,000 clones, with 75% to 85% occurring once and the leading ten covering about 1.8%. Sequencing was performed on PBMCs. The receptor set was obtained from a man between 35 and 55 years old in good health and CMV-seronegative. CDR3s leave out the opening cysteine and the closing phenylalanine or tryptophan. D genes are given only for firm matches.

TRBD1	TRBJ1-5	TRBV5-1	ASSTGVGGNQPQH
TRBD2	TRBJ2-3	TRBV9	ASSVLSSGSATDTQY
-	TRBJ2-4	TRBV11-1	ASSPGGQGTAKNIQY
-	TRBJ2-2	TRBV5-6	ASSSRSRTGELF
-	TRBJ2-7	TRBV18	ASSPSGTARGVWY
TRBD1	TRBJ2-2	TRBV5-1	ASSTGTVNTGELF
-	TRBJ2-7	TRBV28	ASSLGTGREQY
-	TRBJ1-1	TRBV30	AWSRLGTNTEAF
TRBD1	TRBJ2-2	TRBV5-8	ASSGDRNTGELF
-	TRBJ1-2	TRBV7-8	ASSLAGANYGYT
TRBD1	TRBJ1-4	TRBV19	ASSIGHGTGGEKLF
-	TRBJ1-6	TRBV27	ASSPPGPSSYNSPLH
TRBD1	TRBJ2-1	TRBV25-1	ASSGTGHNEQF
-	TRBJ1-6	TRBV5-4	ASGLETYNSPLH
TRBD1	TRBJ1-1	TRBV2	ARVRQGAMITEAF
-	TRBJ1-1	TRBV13	ASSTSVRGRGTEAF
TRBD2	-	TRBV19	ASTPFPGGGTYEQY
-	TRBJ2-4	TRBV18	ASSVRGHSQY
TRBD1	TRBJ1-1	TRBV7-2	ASSLANRGQTEAF
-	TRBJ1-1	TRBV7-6	ASSLGPGQENTEAF
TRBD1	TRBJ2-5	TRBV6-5	ASNTGGAETQY
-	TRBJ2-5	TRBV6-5	ASSQDEETQY
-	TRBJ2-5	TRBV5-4	ASSLAVGGGETQY
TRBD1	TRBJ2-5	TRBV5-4	ASSNTGVETQY
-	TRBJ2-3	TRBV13	ASSLGGIGTDTQY